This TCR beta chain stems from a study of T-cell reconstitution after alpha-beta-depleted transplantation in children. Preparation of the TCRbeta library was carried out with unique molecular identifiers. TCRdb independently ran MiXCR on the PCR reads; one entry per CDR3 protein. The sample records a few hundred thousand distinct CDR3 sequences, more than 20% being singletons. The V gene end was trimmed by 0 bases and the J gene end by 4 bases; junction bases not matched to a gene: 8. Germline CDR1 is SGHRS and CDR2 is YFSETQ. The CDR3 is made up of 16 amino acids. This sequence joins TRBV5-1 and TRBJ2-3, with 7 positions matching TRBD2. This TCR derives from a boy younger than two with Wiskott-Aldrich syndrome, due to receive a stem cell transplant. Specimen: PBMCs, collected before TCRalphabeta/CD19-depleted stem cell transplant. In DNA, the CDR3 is TGCGCCAGCAGCTTGGCGGGGAGGGCCGTCTCAGATACGCAGTATTTT. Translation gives CASSLAGRAVSDTQYF.